The 20 T cell receptor beta chains listed next were all sequenced from one sample in a study of blood T cell repertoires in COVID-19. Profiling relied on immunoSEQ multiplex PCR, and the TCRdb table lists in-frame clones only, not all of them. This sample has some 350,000 clones; approximately 88% occur once, and the top ten carry around 4.6%. Sequences were obtained from PBMCs or T cells enriched from blood (not recorded which). These receptors were obtained from a man aged 25-45 years who had recovered from COVID-19.

The chain is built from TRBV6-5 and TRBJ1-2; possible D gene TRBD1, 5 bases. The CDR3 loop spans 15 amino acids. V was trimmed by 0 bases and J by 7 bases, leaving 15 bases between them. From germline, CDR1 is MNHEY and CDR2 SVGAGI. The CDR3 DNA reads as TGTGCCAGCAGTTACTCTTTCAGCAGGGCTGGTGGCTACACCTTC. Translating it yields CASSYSFSRAGGYTF.

The rearrangement links TRBV4-1 to TRBJ2-5; D not resolved. V was trimmed by 4 bases and J by 0 bases, leaving 9 bases between them. The CDR3 sequence is 14 residues long. CDR1 and CDR2 (germline): MGHRA, YSYEKL. The CDR3 protein is CASSPTPYQETQYF. The CDR3 DNA reads TGCGCCAGCAGCCCAACACCATACCAAGAGACCCAGTACTTC.

V usage is TRBV3-1 (or the pseudogene TRBV3-2) and J usage is TRBJ2-4, with 7 bases matching TRBD2. J was trimmed by 8 bases and V by 2 bases; bases with no gene match: 6. From germline, CDR1 is LGHDT and CDR2 YNNKEL (reference sequence). The CDR3 is made up of 14 amino acids. CDR3 in DNA: TGTGCCAGCAGCCAAATGGGAGGGGCCGACATTCAGTACTTC. This encodes CASSQMGGADIQYF.

The table lists this clone with a few counts. This rearrangement joins TRBV3-1 (or the pseudogene TRBV3-2) to TRBJ1-1; D is undetermined. CDR1 and CDR2 (germline): LGHDT, YNNKEL (reference sequence). The CDR3 spans 17 residues. Trimming left V 2 bases short and J 1 base short, with 17 bases between. CDR3 protein: CASSQFFRMSGNTEAFF. The CDR3 nucleotides are TGTGCCAGCAGCCAATTTTTTCGGATGTCGGGGAACACTGAAGCTTTCTTT.

The chain carries TRBV2 and TRBJ2-1; TRBD2 is a possible D gene (5 bases). The CDR3 runs to 12 residues. Deletions cut 6 bases from V and 15 bases from J, with 18 bases between. CDR1 is SNHLY, CDR2 FYNNEI, per germline. The CDR3, as DNA: TGTGCCAGCAGCCAGGTGGAGGCTAGGCCGTTCTTC. It translates to CASSQVEARPFF.

The chain combines TRBV27 with TRBJ2-3, with a possible D match to TRBD2 (8 bases). This CDR3 spans 20 amino acids. V shed 5 bases and J shed 2 bases, with 29 bases lying between them. The V gene's germline CDR1 is MNHEY and CDR2 SMNVEV (reference sequence). CDR3 amino acids: CASSLPQGHGAGGYTDTQYF. The CDR3 coding sequence is TGTGCCAGCAGTCTACCACAGGGGCATGGGGCGGGGGGTTACACAGATACGCAGTATTTT.

V usage is TRBV6-6 and J usage is TRBJ2-4; 9 bases match TRBD2. The germline V gene has CDR1 MNHNY and CDR2 SVGAGI (reference sequence). J gave up 4 bases and V 5 bases, and 6 bases lay outside the gene matches. This CDR3 contains 15 residues. For the CDR3, the DNA is TGTGCCAGCAGTAAGGGTAGCGGGGGAAAAAACATTCAGTACTTC. Protein: CASSKGSGGKNIQYF.

The rearrangement links TRBV7-3 to TRBJ1-2, with 9 bases aligning to TRBD1. Germline CDR1 SGHTA, CDR2 FQGTGA. V shed 2 bases and J 5 bases; nucleotides not matched to a gene: 3. The CDR3 loop spans 14 amino acids. The CDR3 nucleotides are TGTGCCAGCAGCTTATGGGGGACAGGGTATGGCTACACCTTC. Translation gives CASSLWGTGYGYTF.

The CDR3 loop is CASSLVQGSYGYTF. The CDR3 nucleotides read TGCGCCAGCAGCTTGGTACAGGGCTCTTATGGCTACACCTTC. The chain carries TRBV5-1 and TRBJ1-2, with D possibly matching TRBD1 (6 bases). Per the germline V gene, CDR1 is SGHRS and CDR2 is YFSETQ. With 0 bases removed from V and 5 bases from J, the gap between germline ends came to 11 bases. The CDR3 length is 14 residues.

This chain links TRBV5-4 with TRBJ2-5; D might be TRBD2 (5 bases). The CDR3 is 13 residues long. Germline assignment: CDR1 SGHNT and CDR2 YYREEE (reference sequence). V was cut by 7 bases and J by 2 bases, with 12 bases left in between. The CDR3 spells CASEKSGQETQYF. CDR3 nucleotides: TGTGCCAGCGAGAAGAGCGGTCAAGAGACCCAGTACTTC.

The chain joins TRBV5-1 to TRBJ1-2; 9 bases fit TRBD1. The CDR3 has 15 residues. The V gene end was trimmed by 0 bases and the J gene end by 4 bases; junction bases not matched to a gene: 4. Per the germline V gene, CDR1 is SGHRS and CDR2 is YFSETQ. CDR3 DNA sequence: TGCGCCAGCAGCTTGGAGGACAGGGGCCGCTATGGCTACACCTTC. It specifies CASSLEDRGRYGYTF. The whole variable domain, filled in from reference TRBV5-1 and TRBJ1-2, reads KAGVTQTPRYLIKTRGQQVTLSCSPISGHRSVSWYQQTPGQGLQFLFEYFSETQRNKGNFPGRFSGRQFSNSRSEMNVSTLELGDSALYLCASSLEDRGRYGYTFGSGTRLTVV.

V usage is TRBV27 and J usage is TRBJ2-1; 8 nucleotides align to TRBD1. The V and J ends lost 5 bases and 2 bases, in that order; junction bases with no gene match: 20. The CDR3 runs 20 residues. Germline lookup yields CDR1 MNHEY and CDR2 SMNVEV (reference sequence). CDR3 region: CASSPSLGGNGQGTYNEQFF. CDR3 DNA sequence: TGTGCCAGCAGTCCCTCCTTGGGGGGCAACGGACAGGGTACCTACAATGAGCAGTTCTTC.

The chain couples TRBV28 to TRBJ1-5; D may be TRBD1 (5 bases). The CDR3 extends over 15 amino acids. CDR1 MDHEN and CDR2 SYDVKM come from the germline V gene. V gave up 3 bases and J gave up 0 bases, with 9 bases separating them. This CDR3 is CASSFGQGSNQPQHF. CDR3 bases: TGTGCCAGCAGTTTCGGGCAGGGTAGCAATCAGCCCCAGCATTTT.

The J gene is TRBJ1-1, the V gene TRBV9, with a weak D call TRBD1 (5 bases). This CDR3 region has 15 residues. In germline, CDR1 is SGDLS, CDR2 YYNGEE. Between the trimmed V and J ends, which lost 4 bases and 2 bases, there was a span of 15 bases. CDR3 DNA: TGTGCCAGCAGCCCCGGACACCAAATCAACACTGAAGCTTTCTTT. Its protein is CASSPGHQINTEAFF.

This clone was counted only a few times. DNA for the CDR3: TGTGCCAGCAGTGAACGGCAGGCCAACGAGCAGTACTTC. Residues: CASSERQANEQYF. This rearrangement joins TRBV2 to TRBJ2-7; D remains ambiguous. CDR3 length: 13 residues. V was trimmed by 2 bases and J by 5 bases, leaving 10 bases between them. Germline CDR1 is SNHLY and CDR2 is FYNNEI.

J is TRBJ2-1 and V is TRBV5-6, with D unclear. CDR3 length: 14 amino acids. Germline CDR1 is SGHDT and CDR2 is YYEEEE. Trimming removed 0 bases at V and 7 bases at J, with 11 bases between. CDR3 nucleotide sequence: TGTGCCAGCAGCTTGGCGTCTCTCGGGAATGAGCAGTTCTTC. Amino acid sequence: CASSLASLGNEQFF. Based on the CDR3 plus reference TRBV5-6 and TRBJ2-1, the full variable domain is DAGVTQSPTHLIKTRGQQVTLRCSPKSGHDTVSWYQQALGQGPQFIFQYYEEEERQRGNFPDRFSGHQFPNYSSELNVNALLLGDSALYLCASSLASLGNEQFFGPGTRLTVL.

The chain is built from TRBV21-1 and TRBJ2-3; the DNA was not compared with TRBD1, the D call given in the table. TRBV21-1 is an annotated pseudogene. The CDR3 length is 14 residues. The CDR3 sequence: CASTHPGRTDTQYF. CDR3 coding DNA: TGTGCCAGCACCCATCCAGGGCGCACAGATACGCAGTATTTT.

The rearrangement uses TRBV9 and TRBJ2-1; D perhaps matches TRBD1 (5 bases). The V end was cut by 0 bases, the J end by 8 bases, with 15 bases between. Per germline, CDR1 SGDLS and CDR2 YYNGEE. The CDR3 loop spans 15 amino acids. CDR3: CASSVEGQSRDEQFF. In nucleotides, the CDR3 is TGTGCCAGCAGCGTAGAGGGGCAATCAAGGGATGAGCAGTTCTTC.

The J gene is TRBJ1-2, the V gene TRBV28, with D possibly matching TRBD1 (5 bases). The CDR3 contains 14 residues. CDR1 is MDHEN and CDR2 is SYDVKM in the germline V gene. V lost 2 bases and J lost 4, with 11 bases in between. The CDR3 region is CASSLRGDGYGYTF. As DNA, the CDR3 is TGTGCCAGCAGTTTAAGGGGCGATGGCTATGGCTACACCTTC.

This CDR3 is CASSTPRGVDEQFF. CDR3 nucleotide sequence: TGTGCCAGTAGTACCCCCCGGGGGGTGGATGAGCAGTTCTTC. This sequence joins TRBV19 and TRBJ2-1; TRBD2 matches 7 bases. V trimming: 4 bases; J trimming: 8 bases; junction bases outside the gene matches: 8. Germline CDR1 reads LNHDA; CDR2 reads SQIVND (reference sequence). The CDR3 covers 14 residues.